Below are 10 T cell receptor beta chains sequenced from a single sample in a study of human thymus T cells. Generated by immunoSEQ multiplex PCR, the TCRdb table keeps only in-frame clones and is missing some. The sample carries fewer than 55,000 clones, over 85% recorded once. Sequenced material: blood. Receptor source: a boy less than two years old with a congenital heart defect but otherwise immunologically healthy.

The rearrangement links TRBV7-9 to TRBJ1-1; D gene unclear. Germline CDR1 SEHNR, CDR2 FQNEAQ (reference sequence). V shed 2 bases and J shed 1 base, with 23 bases lying between them. The CDR3 has 19 amino acids. The CDR3 loop is CASSLFLVLGRMENTEAFF. The CDR3 DNA sequence: TGTGCCAGCAGCTTATTTTTGGTCCTGGGGAGGATGGAGAACACTGAAGCTTTCTTT.

The rearrangement links TRBV7-9 to TRBJ2-6, with D perhaps matching TRBD1 or TRBD2 (5 bases each). This CDR3 comprises 17 residues. V was trimmed by 4 bases and J by 0 bases, leaving 13 bases between them. CDR1 and CDR2 (germline): SEHNR, FQNEAQ (reference sequence). CDR3 residues: CASSSGTVFSGANVLTF. CDR3 nucleotide sequence: TGTGCCAGCAGCTCCGGGACGGTCTTCTCTGGGGCCAACGTCCTGACTTTC.

The rearrangement links TRBV19 to TRBJ2-3; D possibly corresponds to TRBD1 (7 bases). CDR1 and CDR2 from the germline V gene are LNHDA and SQIVND (reference sequence). Trimming removed 5 bases from V and 3 bases from J, with 12 bases in between. This CDR3 spans 14 amino acids. The CDR3 sequence: CASSSGGKTDTQYF. The DNA of the CDR3 is TGTGCCAGTAGTTCAGGGGGGAAAACAGATACGCAGTATTTT.

The chain carries TRBV2 and TRBJ2-1, with a weak D call TRBD1 (6 bases). V was clipped by 7 bases and J by 3 bases, with 10 bases between them. This CDR3 is built from 13 residues. Per germline, CDR1 SNHLY and CDR2 FYNNEI. The CDR3 DNA reads TGTGCCAGCACCCGGGACATCTACAATGAGCAGTTCTTC. It specifies CASTRDIYNEQFF.

The chain links TRBV6-5 to TRBJ2-3, with 9 positions matching TRBD2. The trim removed 2 bases at V and 3 bases at J, leaving 3 bases unmatched. CDR3 length equals 15 residues. CDR1 and CDR2 from the germline V gene are MNHEY and SVGAGI. CDR3 loop: CASSYGLAGTDTQYF. CDR3 DNA: TGTGCCAGCAGTTACGGGCTAGCGGGGACAGATACGCAGTATTTT.

The chain couples TRBV6-4 to TRBJ2-3; 9 bases agree with TRBD2. This CDR3 is 17 amino acids long. The V segment lost 2 bases and the J segment 5 bases; nucleotides outside the gene matches: 11. The germline CDR1 and CDR2 sequences are MRHNA and SNTAGT. The CDR3 protein is CASSDKGGGAGGDTQYF. CDR3 nucleotide sequence: TGTGCCAGCAGTGACAAAGGCGGGGGGGCCGGAGGAGATACGCAGTATTTT.

The V gene is TRBV9, the J gene TRBJ2-7, with 8 nucleotides matching TRBD2. V lost 0 bases, J lost 0 bases, and 2 bases stayed unmatched. This CDR3 is 15 amino acids long. Germline V gives CDR1 SGDLS, CDR2 YYNGEE. The CDR3 DNA follows: TGTGCCAGCAGCGTAGGCGGGACTAGCTCCTACGAGCAGTACTTC. This gives the protein CASSVGGTSSYEQYF. Drawing the rest from reference TRBV9 and TRBJ2-7, the complete variable domain is DSGVTQTPKHLITATGQRVTLRCSPRSGDLSVYWYQQSLDQGLQFLIQYYNGEERAKGNILERFSAQQFPDLHSELNLSSLELGDSALYFCASSVGGTSSYEQYFGPGTRLTVT.

V and J are TRBV6-6 and TRBJ1-2; D unclear. The CDR3 is 15 amino acids. The ends were cut back, 2 bases at V and 4 bases at J, with 14 bases in the middle. Germline CDR1 MNHNY, CDR2 SVGAGI (reference sequence). The CDR3 sequence: CASSYPSDGTYGYTF. CDR3 sequence (DNA): TGTGCCAGCAGTTACCCTTCGGACGGCACCTATGGCTACACCTTC.

This rearrangement joins TRBV9 to TRBJ2-3, with D possibly matching TRBD2 (7 bases). From germline, CDR1 is SGDLS and CDR2 YYNGEE. The CDR3 loop spans 15 amino acids. The V and J ends lost 0 bases and 6 bases respectively, with 14 bases between them. CDR3 bases: TGTGCCAGCAGCGTAGAAGGGGGGGCCCGGGATACGCAGTATTTT. This encodes CASSVEGGARDTQYF.

The genes are TRBV5-1 and TRBJ2-7, with a weak D call TRBD2 (6 bases). Deletions cut 0 bases from V and 0 bases from J, with 13 bases between. Per germline, CDR1 SGHRS and CDR2 YFSETQ. The CDR3 has 16 residues. CDR3 nucleotides: TGCGCCAGCAGCTTGGCGCAGATCGGGGGCTCCTACGAGCAGTACTTC. Residues: CASSLAQIGGSYEQYF.